A selection of T cell receptor beta chains follows, all from one sample in a study of T cell changes during pregnancy in multiple sclerosis. Clones were read by immunoSEQ multiplex PCR, and TCRdb kept only the in-frame ones, dropping some. Of roughly 90,000 clones listed, around 93% are singletons. The specimen was peripheral blood, collected in the first trimester of pregnancy. The receptors shown here come from a female donor in good health, enrolled as a control in a pregnancy study. Each CDR3 is given with its conserved first and last residue. D genes are given only for firm matches. Not every row has a clone size; where given, it reads once, few, many or a size class.

j_gene: TRBJ1-1; v_gene: TRBV28; abundance: NA; d_gene: TRBD1; CDR3aa: CASSLFGVWGTGNTEAFF; CDR3nt: TGTGCCAGCAGTTTATTTGGGGTGTGGGGGACAGGGAACACTGAAGCTTTCTTT
j_gene: TRBJ2-7; v_gene: TRBV5-6; abundance: NA; d_gene: NA; CDR3aa: CASSSWASYEQYF; CDR3nt: TGTGCCAGCAGTTCGTGGGCCTCCTACGAGCAGTACTTC
j_gene: TRBJ1-5; v_gene: TRBV7-8; abundance: NA; d_gene: TRBD1; CDR3aa: CASSLSWGGTGEQPQHF; CDR3nt: TGTGCCAGCAGCTTAAGTTGGGGCGGGACAGGGGAACAGCCCCAGCATTTT
j_gene: TRBJ1-2; v_gene: TRBV18; abundance: NA; d_gene: NA; CDR3aa: CASSPTGTYGYTF; CDR3nt: TGTGCCAGCTCACCAACAGGAACCTATGGCTACACCTTC
j_gene: TRBJ2-1; v_gene: TRBV27; abundance: NA; d_gene: TRBD2; CDR3aa: CASREIAGYNEQFF; CDR3nt: TGTGCCAGCAGGGAAATAGCGGGGTACAATGAGCAGTTCTTC
j_gene: TRBJ1-1; v_gene: TRBV6-6; abundance: NA; d_gene: TRBD1; CDR3aa: CASSYAGQGEAFF; CDR3nt: TGTGCCAGCAGTTACGCGGGACAGGGTGAAGCTTTCTTT
j_gene: TRBJ1-1; v_gene: TRBV19; abundance: NA; d_gene: TRBD1; CDR3aa: CASSIDLSRGPGRSEAFF; CDR3nt: TGTGCCAGTAGTATAGATCTCTCCAGGGGGCCTGGACGTTCTGAAGCTTTCTTT
j_gene: TRBJ2-5; v_gene: TRBV5-6; abundance: NA; d_gene: TRBD1; CDR3aa: CASSFGTGPWTQYF; CDR3nt: TGTGCCAGCAGCTTCGGGACAGGGCCATGGACCCAGTACTTC
j_gene: TRBJ2-5; v_gene: TRBV7-3; abundance: NA; d_gene: TRBD2; CDR3aa: CASSSSGGALETQYF; CDR3nt: TGTGCCAGCAGCTCTAGCGGGGGGGCCCTAGAGACCCAGTACTTC
j_gene: TRBJ2-1; v_gene: TRBV11-3; abundance: once; d_gene: TRBD2; CDR3aa: CASSPRAGGPNEQFF; CDR3nt: TGTGCCAGCAGCCCCCGGGCGGGGGGGCCAAATGAGCAGTTCTTC
j_gene: TRBJ2-6; v_gene: TRBV14; abundance: NA; d_gene: NA; CDR3aa: CASSRSGTGANVLTF; CDR3nt: TGTGCCAGCAGCCGTAGCGGAACCGGGGCCAACGTCCTGACTTTC
j_gene: TRBJ1-4; v_gene: TRBV4-1; abundance: NA; d_gene: NA; CDR3aa: CATAKQYGQTNEKLFF; CDR3nt: TGCGCCACCGCGAAACAATACGGACAAACTAATGAAAAACTGTTTTTT
j_gene: TRBJ2-7; v_gene: TRBV6-5; abundance: NA; d_gene: TRBD1; CDR3aa: CASRRQGNYEQYF; CDR3nt: TGTGCCAGCAGGAGACAGGGGAATTACGAGCAGTACTTC
j_gene: TRBJ2-2; v_gene: TRBV4-2; abundance: NA; d_gene: NA; CDR3aa: CASSQDPTGELFF; CDR3nt: TGTGCCAGCAGCCAAGACCCGACCGGGGAGCTGTTTTTT
j_gene: TRBJ2-5; v_gene: TRBV9; abundance: NA; d_gene: NA; CDR3aa: CASSVAALVQETQYF; CDR3nt: TGTGCCAGCAGCGTAGCCGCGCTGGTTCAAGAGACCCAGTACTTC
j_gene: TRBJ1-2; v_gene: TRBV4-3; abundance: NA; d_gene: NA; CDR3aa: CASSRNGEVTGYTF; CDR3nt: TGCGCCAGCAGCCGTAATGGGGAGGTTACTGGCTACACCTTC
j_gene: TRBJ2-1; v_gene: TRBV14; abundance: NA; d_gene: TRBD1; CDR3aa: CASSPYRGSYNEQFF; CDR3nt: TGTGCCAGCAGCCCGTACAGGGGATCCTACAATGAGCAGTTCTTC
j_gene: TRBJ2-1; v_gene: TRBV27; abundance: NA; d_gene: NA; CDR3aa: CASSLDYPDEQFF; CDR3nt: TGTGCCAGCAGTCTAGACTATCCGGATGAGCAGTTCTTC
j_gene: TRBJ2-7; v_gene: TRBV7-2; abundance: NA; d_gene: TRBD1; CDR3aa: CASSLGQGANEQYF; CDR3nt: TGTGCCAGCAGCTTAGGACAGGGGGCGAACGAGCAGTACTTC
j_gene: TRBJ1-2; v_gene: TRBV9; abundance: NA; d_gene: NA; CDR3aa: CASSSLGLYGYTF; CDR3nt: TGTGCCAGCAGCTCTCTAGGCCTCTATGGCTACACCTTC
j_gene: TRBJ2-3; v_gene: TRBV9; abundance: once; d_gene: TRBD2; CDR3aa: CASSVVNGRGGPDTQYF; CDR3nt: TGTGCCAGCAGCGTAGTAAACGGGCGGGGGGGCCCCGATACGCAGTATTTT
j_gene: TRBJ2-3; v_gene: TRBV15; abundance: NA; d_gene: NA; CDR3aa: CATQSERASTDTQYF; CDR3nt: TGTGCCACCCAATCAGAGCGGGCTAGCACAGATACGCAGTATTTT